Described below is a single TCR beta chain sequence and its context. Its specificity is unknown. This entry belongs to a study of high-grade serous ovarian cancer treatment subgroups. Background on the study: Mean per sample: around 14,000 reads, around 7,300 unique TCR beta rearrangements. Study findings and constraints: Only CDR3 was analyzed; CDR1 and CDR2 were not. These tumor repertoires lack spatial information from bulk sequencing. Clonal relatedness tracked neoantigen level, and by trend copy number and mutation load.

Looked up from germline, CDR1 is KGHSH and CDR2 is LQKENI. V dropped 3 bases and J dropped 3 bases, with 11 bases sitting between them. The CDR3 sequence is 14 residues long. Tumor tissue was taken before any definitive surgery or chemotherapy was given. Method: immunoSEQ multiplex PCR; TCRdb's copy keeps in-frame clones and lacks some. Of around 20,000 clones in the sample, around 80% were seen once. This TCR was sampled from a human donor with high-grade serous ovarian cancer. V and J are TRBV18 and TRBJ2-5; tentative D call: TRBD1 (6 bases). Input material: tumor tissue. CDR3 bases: TGTGCCAGCTCACCTCGACAGGTCGAAGAGACCCAGTACTTC. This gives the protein CASSPRQVEETQYF. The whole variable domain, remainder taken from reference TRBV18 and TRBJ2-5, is NAGVMQNPRHLVRRRGQEARLRCSPMKGHSHVYWYRQLPEEGLKFMVYLQKENIIDESGMPKERFSAEFPKEGPSILRIQQVVRGDSAAYFCASSPRQVEETQYFGPGTRLLVL.